These 31 T cell receptor beta chains were sequenced from one sample in a study of T cell responses to AZD1222 COVID-19 vaccine. Some clones are missing from TCRdb's copy, which holds only in-frame ones; the method was immunoSEQ multiplex PCR. Of 120,000 or so clones in the sample, approximately 90% are singletons; the top ten hold 14%. The sample consisted of peripheral blood, taken on day 0 of AZD1222 vaccination. These receptors originate from an adult in good health.

V is TRBV5-4 and J is TRBJ2-1, with TRBD2 matching 12 bases. Germline trimming cut 4 bases from V and 7 bases from J; bases unmatched to any gene: 9. Germline loops: CDR1 SGHNT, CDR2 YYREEE (reference sequence). This CDR3 has 16 amino acids. Here the CDR3 reads CASSGLLAGGLNEQFF. In nucleotides, the CDR3 is TGTGCCAGCAGCGGACTACTAGCGGGGGGCTTAAATGAGCAGTTCTTC.

The chain recombines TRBV5-8 with TRBJ1-1; D unclear. This CDR3 has 13 amino acids. From germline, CDR1 is SGHTS and CDR2 YDEGEE. V gave up 1 base and J gave up 1 base, with 5 bases separating them. Written as DNA, the CDR3 is TGTGCCAGCAGCTTGTCACGGAACACTGAAGCTTTCTTT. It specifies CASSLSRNTEAFF.

The rearrangement uses TRBV27 and TRBJ2-3; D might be TRBD1 (5 bases). Trimming removed 5 bases from V and 5 bases from J, with 17 bases in between. This CDR3 is built from 15 residues. CDR1 and CDR2 (germline): MNHEY, SMNVEV (reference sequence). The CDR3 reads CASSPGQSTRDTQYF. Written as DNA, the CDR3 is TGTGCCAGCAGTCCAGGACAATCAACCCGAGATACGCAGTATTTT.

The chain uses TRBV7-2 and TRBJ1-2; D is possibly TRBD1 (6 bases). The V gene lost 8 bases and the J gene lost 5 bases, with 24 bases spanning the gap. The CDR3 spans 16 residues. Germline V gene sequence: CDR1 SGHTA, CDR2 FQGNSA. The CDR3 coding sequence is TGTGCCAGCGGCGAGGGGGGGGCGTATAACTGGTATGGCTACACCTTC. It encodes CASGEGGAYNWYGYTF.

The CDR3 loop reads CASSEDNSYEQYF. CDR3 in DNA: TGTGCCAGCAGTGAGGACAACTCCTACGAGCAGTACTTC. The V call is TRBV6-2 or TRBV6-3, the J call TRBJ2-7; weak D call: TRBD1 (5 bases). Germline assignment: CDR1 MNHEY and CDR2 SVGEGT. V was trimmed by 5 bases and J by 0 bases, leaving 8 bases between them. This CDR3 comprises 13 residues.

The V and J genes are TRBV3-1 (or the pseudogene TRBV3-2) and TRBJ2-7, with a possible D match to TRBD1 (6 bases). V lost 5 bases to trimming and J lost 5 bases, with 16 bases between them. Germline values: CDR1 LGHDT, CDR2 YNNKEL (reference sequence). The CDR3 is made up of 14 amino acids. In nucleotides, the CDR3 is TGTGCCAGCAGCTTGGGGGCGGGCCTGAACGAGCAGTACTTC. This gives the protein CASSLGAGLNEQYF.

The J gene is TRBJ1-1, the V gene TRBV19; 7 nucleotides line up with TRBD1. J was trimmed by 2 bases and V by 7 bases; bases with no gene match: 7. CDR1 is LNHDA, CDR2 SQIVND, per germline (reference sequence). This CDR3 contains 14 residues. The CDR3 DNA reads as TGTGCCAGTACCAAGGGGGCTGCTAACACTGAAGCTTTCTTT. Amino acids: CASTKGAANTEAFF.

The rearrangement joins TRBV4-3 to TRBJ2-7; D is unresolved. Germline V gives CDR1 LGHNA, CDR2 YSLEER. Trimming stripped 0 bases from V and 0 bases from J, with 6 bases between. The CDR3 consists of 14 residues. The CDR3 is CASSQDGASYEQYF. CDR3 nucleotide sequence: TGCGCCAGCAGCCAAGATGGTGCCTCCTACGAGCAGTACTTC.

This clone was counted a few times. This rearrangement joins TRBV28 to TRBJ2-7; 9 bases align to TRBD1. The germline V gene encodes CDR1 MDHEN and CDR2 SYDVKM. V was pared by 5 bases and J by 5 bases, with 13 bases of the junction left unmatched. This CDR3 is 16 amino acids long. The chain's CDR3 is CASSHNRGLGWDEQYF. The CDR3 nucleotides are TGTGCCAGCAGTCACAACAGGGGGCTTGGTTGGGACGAGCAGTACTTC.

The gene calls are TRBV19 and TRBJ2-1; D unclear. CDR3 size: 16 residues. Germline V lookup: CDR1 LNHDA, CDR2 SQIVND (reference sequence). V dropped 8 bases and J dropped 2 bases, with 19 bases sitting between them. CDR3 DNA sequence: TGTGCCAGTCGAGTCGGGTCGGACCGTCCCTACAATGAGCAGTTCTTC. Encoded protein: CASRVGSDRPYNEQFF. Full variable domain (rest looked up from reference TRBV19 and TRBJ2-1): DGGITQSPKYLFRKEGQNVTLSCEQNLNHDAMYWYRQDPGQGLRLIYYSQIVNDFQKGDIAEGYSVSREKKESFPLTVTSAQKNPTAFYLCASRVGSDRPYNEQFFGPGTRLTVL.

The CDR3 region is CASSIRAGGVSGTEAFF. For the CDR3, the DNA is TGTGCCAGTAGTATTAGGGCAGGGGGCGTATCAGGCACTGAAGCTTTCTTT. V usage is TRBV19 and J usage is TRBJ1-1; 8 bases are a match to TRBD1. In germline, CDR1 is LNHDA, CDR2 SQIVND (reference sequence). V lost 3 bases, J lost 4 bases, and 13 bases stayed unmatched. This CDR3 is built from 17 residues.

V gene TRBV28 combines with J gene TRBJ1-1; D is unresolved. Trimming cost V 2 bases and J 0 bases, with 4 bases left between them. Germline values: CDR1 MDHEN, CDR2 SYDVKM. This CDR3 has 13 residues. The CDR3 DNA reads as TGTGCCAGCAGTTTAGGGATGAACACTGAAGCTTTCTTT. Translating it yields CASSLGMNTEAFF.

This chain connects TRBV25-1 to TRBJ1-2, with D unclear. V was clipped by 4 bases and J by 11 bases, with 14 bases between them. Germline loops: CDR1 MGHDK, CDR2 SYGVNS. There are 12 residues in the CDR3. The CDR3 region has the DNA TGTGCCAGCAGTGGCCAACGGTCTTTATACACCTTC. As protein: CASSGQRSLYTF.

This chain joins TRBV7-9 and TRBJ2-1, with D maybe TRBD1 (6 bases). V was trimmed by 5 bases and J by 10 bases, leaving 15 bases between them. Germline values: CDR1 SEHNR, CDR2 FQNEAQ (reference sequence). This CDR3 is built from 13 residues. This CDR3 reads CASSPRAGTEQFF. The CDR3 coding sequence is TGTGCCAGCAGCCCCCGCGCCGGGACAGAGCAGTTCTTC.

The V call is TRBV4-3, the J call TRBJ2-1, with D possibly TRBD2 on 6 matching bases. Germline V gene sequence: CDR1 LGHNA, CDR2 YSLEER. This CDR3 comprises 15 residues. V lost 4 bases and J 6 bases, leaving 16 bases between the germline ends. CDR3 DNA sequence: TGCGCCAGCAGCCGCGGAGGGAGGAAGGTCAATGAGCAGTTCTTC. This codes for CASSRGGRKVNEQFF.

The chain recombines TRBV2 with TRBJ1-6; a weak D match, TRBD1 (6 bases). Trimming pared 5 bases from V and 8 bases from J, leaving 13 bases between. There are 14 residues in the CDR3. Germline CDR1 SNHLY, CDR2 FYNNEI. The CDR3: CASSPRTVDSPLHF. The CDR3 coding sequence is TGTGCCAGCAGTCCCCGGACAGTTGATTCACCCCTCCACTTT.

This sequence joins TRBV7-9 and TRBJ2-2; 9 bases map to TRBD2. After removal of 5 bases from V and 7 bases from J, the junction contained 11 bases not matched to a gene. This CDR3 is built from 16 residues. Germline CDR1 and CDR2: SEHNR and FQNEAQ (reference sequence). CDR3 sequence (DNA): TGTGCCAGCAGCCCTAAGGGTCTAGCGGGAAGCGGGGAGCTGTTTTTT. It yields the protein CASSPKGLAGSGELFF.

The chain is built from TRBV10-1 and TRBJ1-1; possibly TRBD1 for D (5 bases). The germline V gene encodes CDR1 WNHNN and CDR2 SYGVQD (reference sequence). CDR3 length equals 13 residues. Trimming removed 6 bases at V and 0 bases at J, with 8 bases between. As DNA, the CDR3 is TGCGCCAGCAGGGAGACAGTGAACACTGAAGCTTTCTTT. Residues: CASRETVNTEAFF.

The chain couples TRBV28 to TRBJ1-2, with D unresolved. Trimming removed 6 bases at V and 8 bases at J, with 22 bases between. CDR1 and CDR2 from the germline V gene are MDHEN and SYDVKM. CDR3 length: 15 residues. This CDR3 reads CASRSREGLLGGYTF. In nucleotides, the CDR3 is TGTGCCAGCAGATCACGAGAGGGCCTCCTGGGGGGCTACACCTTC.

The chain uses TRBV28 and TRBJ1-1; D gene uncertain. Germline loops: CDR1 MDHEN, CDR2 SYDVKM. The CDR3 covers 17 residues. Trimming left V 3 bases short and J 2 bases short, with 19 bases between. CDR3 residues: CASSFISLETTNTEAFF. CDR3 sequence (DNA): TGTGCCAGCAGTTTTATATCCCTCGAGACCACAAACACTGAAGCTTTCTTT.

This clone was counted a few times. The CDR3 spells CASSQGNEQFF. CDR3 sequence (DNA): TGTGCCAGCAGCCAGGGGAATGAGCAGTTCTTC. The chain joins TRBV16 to TRBJ2-1; D ambiguous. Germline V gene data show CDR1 as KGHSY and CDR2 as FQNENV. The CDR3 is made up of 11 amino acids. Trimming took off 3 bases at V and 7 bases at J, with 4 bases between the two ends.

The CDR3, as DNA: TGTGCCACTGACACAGGGGGCTTAAGCAATCAGCCCCAGCATTTT. It encodes CATDTGGLSNQPQHF. The genes are TRBV10-3 and TRBJ1-5; TRBD1 aligns across 9 bases. The germline V gene encodes CDR1 ENHRY and CDR2 SYGVKD. The trim removed 10 bases at V and 1 base at J, leaving 8 bases unmatched. This CDR3 is 15 amino acids long.

The chain couples TRBV7-2 to TRBJ2-7; a weak D match, TRBD1 (5 bases). V was clipped by 1 base and J by 3 bases, with 10 bases between them. This CDR3 is 14 amino acids long. Looked up from germline, CDR1 is SGHTA and CDR2 is FQGNSA. This chain's CDR3 is CASSLEQGIYEQYF. CDR3 bases: TGTGCCAGCAGCTTAGAGCAGGGTATCTACGAGCAGTACTTC.

J is TRBJ2-1 and V is TRBV9; D unresolved. This CDR3 has 17 residues. Germline CDR1 is SGDLS and CDR2 is YYNGEE. Deletions cut 0 bases from V and 4 bases from J, with 17 bases between. The CDR3, as DNA: TGTGCCAGCAGCGTAGCCTCGACCATAGGCCAATACAATGAGCAGTTCTTC. This translates into CASSVASTIGQYNEQFF. Full variable domain (outside the CDR3, taken from reference TRBV9 and TRBJ2-1): DSGVTQTPKHLITATGQRVTLRCSPRSGDLSVYWYQQSLDQGLQFLIQYYNGEERAKGNILERFSAQQFPDLHSELNLSSLELGDSALYFCASSVASTIGQYNEQFFGPGTRLTVL.

The chain uses TRBV19 and TRBJ1-1; 12 positions agree with TRBD1. Germline assignment: CDR1 LNHDA and CDR2 SQIVND (reference sequence). Trimming at V came to 4 bases and at J to 0 bases, leaving 6 bases not matched to a gene. This CDR3 spans 17 amino acids. The CDR3 protein is CASSTRGQGAMNTEAFF. The CDR3 bases are TGTGCCAGTAGTACCCGGGGACAGGGGGCGATGAACACTGAAGCTTTCTTT. Drawing the rest from reference TRBV19 and TRBJ1-1, the complete variable domain is DGGITQSPKYLFRKEGQNVTLSCEQNLNHDAMYWYRQDPGQGLRLIYYSQIVNDFQKGDIAEGYSVSREKKESFPLTVTSAQKNPTAFYLCASSTRGQGAMNTEAFFGQGTRLTVV.

The chain carries TRBV3-1 (or the pseudogene TRBV3-2) and TRBJ1-3; 9 nucleotides line up with TRBD1. CDR3 length: 16 residues. J lost 5 bases, V lost 1 base, and 6 bases had no gene match. Germline V gene data show CDR1 as LGHDT and CDR2 as YNNKEL (reference sequence). The CDR3 loop reads CASSQASGQGRNTIYF. The CDR3 DNA reads as TGTGCCAGCAGCCAAGCAAGCGGACAGGGGAGAAACACCATATATTTT.

The chain carries TRBV4-3 and TRBJ1-6, with a possible D match to TRBD1 (6 bases). Trimming cost V 5 bases and J 8 bases, with 16 bases left between them. The CDR3 is 15 residues long. Germline CDR1 LGHNA, CDR2 YSLEER. As DNA, the CDR3 is TGCGCCAGCAGCGCGACCGCACAGGGAGATTCACCCCTCCACTTT. It encodes CASSATAQGDSPLHF.

CDR3 residues: CATSAGNTGPNRDYNEQFF. In DNA, the CDR3 is TGTGCCACCAGTGCGGGGAATACAGGGCCCAACCGCGACTACAATGAGCAGTTCTTC. The chain carries TRBV24-1 and TRBJ2-1, with D maybe TRBD1 (6 bases). Between the trimmed V and J ends, which lost 5 bases and 3 bases, there was a span of 25 bases. The CDR3 runs 19 residues. The germline CDR1 and CDR2 sequences are KGHDR and SFDVKD.

The CDR3 loop is CASSPARSSYEQYF. The CDR3 nucleotides read TGTGCCAGCTCCCCTGCGAGGAGCTCCTACGAGCAGTACTTC. V usage is TRBV18 and J usage is TRBJ2-7; the D is unclear. CDR1 and CDR2 from the germline V gene are KGHSH and LQKENI. V lost 6 bases and J 0 bases, leaving 12 bases between the germline ends. The CDR3 runs to 14 residues.

The V call is TRBV24-1, the J call TRBJ2-7, with D perhaps TRBD1 or TRBD2 (7 bases each). Germline CDR1 and CDR2: KGHDR and SFDVKD. The CDR3 length is 15 residues. V gave up 3 bases and J gave up 5 bases, with 16 bases separating them. The chain's CDR3 is CATSDPMTGRDEQYF. The CDR3 nucleotides are TGTGCCACCAGTGATCCGATGACAGGGAGGGACGAGCAGTACTTC.

The chain employs TRBV30 and TRBJ2-1; no reliable D call. The CDR3 has 12 residues. V was cut by 1 base and J by 7 bases, with 8 bases left in between. Looked up from germline, CDR1 is GTSNPN and CDR2 is SVGIG (reference sequence). CDR3 region: CAWSGLGNEQFF. CDR3 bases: TGTGCCTGGAGTGGGTTGGGTAATGAGCAGTTCTTC. The whole variable domain, filled in from reference TRBV30 and TRBJ2-1, reads SQTIHQWPATLVQPVGSPLSLECTVEGTSNPNLYWYRQAAGRGLQLLFYSVGIGQISSEVPQNLSASRPQDRQFILSSKKLLLSDSGFYLCAWSGLGNEQFFGPGTRLTVL.